A single sample is the source of the 20 T cell receptor beta chains below, sequenced in a study of neurological immune-mediated disorders. The time point denotes: longitudinal time-point 2. TCRdb processed the 5' RACE reads anew with MiXCR; each CDR3 protein has one entry. The sample has tens of thousands of distinct CDR3 sequences, about 8.9% seen once. The sequenced sample was PBMCs. All receptors derive from a man younger than 40 in good health.

This clonotype has at least ten counts. The rearrangement links TRBV7-8 to TRBJ2-5; D unresolved. The CDR3 is 15 residues long. Trimming shortened V by 0 bases and J by 0 bases, and 8 bases separated the two germline ends. Germline V gene data show CDR1 as SGHVS and CDR2 as FQNEAQ. The CDR3 reads CASSLANRDQETQYF. The CDR3 DNA sequence: TGTGCCAGCAGCTTAGCTAATAGGGACCAAGAGACCCAGTACTTC.

This clonotype was seen many times. This chain's CDR3 is CASSFLDNQPQHF. In nucleotides, the CDR3 is TGTGCCAGCAGCTTCCTAGACAATCAGCCCCAGCATTTT. The V and J genes are TRBV7-9 and TRBJ1-5; D remains unclear. CDR1 is SEHNR, CDR2 FQNEAQ, per germline (reference sequence). There are 13 residues in the CDR3. V dropped 3 bases and J dropped 3 bases, with 6 bases sitting between them.

This clonotype was recorded many times. The chain carries TRBV15 and TRBJ2-3, with D unclear. Germline-derived CDR1 and CDR2 are LNHNV and YYDKDF (reference sequence). Trimming stripped 3 bases from V and 6 bases from J, with 10 bases between. This CDR3 contains 13 residues. In nucleotides, the CDR3 is TGTGCCACCAGCAGTTTCCGGCGTGATACGCAGTATTTT. It yields the protein CATSSFRRDTQYF. Complete variable domain (other parts from reference TRBV15 and TRBJ2-3): DAMVIQNPRYQVTQFGKPVTLSCSQTLNHNVMYWYQQKSSQAPKLLFHYYDKDFNNEADTPDNFQSRRPNTSFCFLDIRSPGLGDTAMYLCATSSFRRDTQYFGPGTRLTVL.

In its sample, this clonotype was seen many times. The chain couples TRBV29-1 to TRBJ2-4, with 11 bases matching TRBD2. Germline V lookup: CDR1 SQVTM, CDR2 ANQGSEA. CDR3 size: 16 residues. Unmatched junction bases numbered 6, after V lost 4 bases and J lost 1 base. The CDR3 here is CSVAPSSGRAKNIQYF. In DNA, the CDR3 is TGCAGCGTTGCGCCCTCTAGCGGGAGGGCCAAAAACATTCAGTACTTC.

This clonotype was observed many times. This rearrangement joins TRBV20-1 to TRBJ1-3, with D tentatively TRBD1 (5 bases). The CDR3 covers 12 residues. Germline V gene data show CDR1 as DFQATT and CDR2 as SNEGSKA (reference sequence). The V end was cut by 5 bases, the J end by 2 bases, with 7 bases between. In DNA form, the CDR3 reads TGCAGTGCTGGGGGAACTGGAAACACCATATATTTT. Its protein product is CSAGGTGNTIYF.

This clonotype was seen repeatedly, ten times or more. The CDR3 sequence is CASSLLGTEETQYF. The DNA of the CDR3 is TGTGCCAGCAGTTTATTGGGGACAGAAGAGACCCAGTACTTC. The rearrangement links TRBV27 to TRBJ2-5, with 7 bases that match TRBD1. This CDR3 is built from 14 residues. The trim removed 1 base at V and 3 bases at J, leaving 2 bases unmatched. In germline, CDR1 is MNHEY, CDR2 SMNVEV (reference sequence).

This clonotype was seen at least ten times. The chain employs TRBV20-1 and TRBJ2-7, with 7 bases lining up with TRBD2. CDR3 size: 13 residues. Trimming took 6 bases from V and 3 from J; bases not matched to a gene: 8. CDR1 and CDR2 (germline): DFQATT, SNEGSKA (reference sequence). CDR3 sequence reads: CSASGKWDYEQYF. DNA for the CDR3: TGCAGTGCGAGCGGGAAATGGGACTACGAGCAGTACTTC.

The V gene is TRBV6-6, the J gene TRBJ2-1, with D possibly TRBD2 on 5 matching bases. Germline assignment: CDR1 MNHNY and CDR2 SVGAGI (reference sequence). The CDR3 contains 15 residues. Trimming left V 6 bases short and J 0 bases short, with 12 bases between. The CDR3 bases are TGTGCCAGCAGCGACGTAGCGACCTCCTACAATGAGCAGTTCTTC. This gives the protein CASSDVATSYNEQFF.

This clonotype has at least ten counts. This rearrangement joins TRBV5-6 to TRBJ2-4; 10 nucleotides align to TRBD1. CDR1 is SGHDT and CDR2 is YYEEEE in the germline V gene. The CDR3 is made up of 15 amino acids. The ends lost 2 bases at V and 7 bases at J; junction bases unmatched: 6. CDR3 residues: CASSFIGDRGNIQYF. CDR3 DNA sequence: TGTGCCAGCAGCTTCATTGGGGACAGGGGTAACATTCAGTACTTC.

This clonotype was seen at least ten times. V and J are TRBV3-1 and TRBJ2-7; 7 positions match TRBD2. Germline V gives CDR1 LGHDT, CDR2 YNNKEL (reference sequence). V shed 1 base, J shed 5 bases, and the junction held 8 bases outside the gene matches. The CDR3 totals 15 residues. As DNA, the CDR3 is TGTGCCAGCAGCCAAGGGTCGGGAGGCCAAGACGAGCAGTACTTC. Translating gives CASSQGSGGQDEQYF.

This clonotype was counted ten times or more. The rearrangement links TRBV20-1 to TRBJ2-5; weak D call: TRBD1 (6 bases). This CDR3 contains 13 residues. Trimming stripped 5 bases from V and 5 bases from J, with 15 bases between. Germline CDR1 DFQATT, CDR2 SNEGSKA (reference sequence). CDR3 sequence reads: CSAHKGVGETQYF. The CDR3 DNA reads as TGCAGTGCTCACAAGGGGGTCGGGGAGACCCAGTACTTC.

This clonotype was found many times. V gene TRBV4-1 combines with J gene TRBJ2-1, with D possibly being TRBD1 (5 bases). The CDR3 runs to 13 residues. Between the trimmed V and J ends, which lost 1 base and 9 bases, there was a span of 10 bases. Germline V gene sequence: CDR1 MGHRA, CDR2 YSYEKL. The CDR3 is CASSQVKGIEQFF. CDR3 DNA: TGCGCCAGCAGCCAAGTGAAGGGGATTGAGCAGTTCTTC.

This clonotype showed up many times. The rearrangement joins TRBV12-3 or TRBV12-4 to TRBJ2-1, with D maybe TRBD2 (5 bases). CDR3 length: 16 amino acids. Trimming stripped 0 bases from V and 4 bases from J, with 13 bases between. This CDR3 is CASSLAGATIYNEQFF. DNA for the CDR3: TGTGCCAGCAGTTTAGCGGGAGCGACTATATACAATGAGCAGTTCTTC.

This clonotype has at least ten counts. The CDR3 bases are TGCGCCAGCAGCTCGGGAGGGACAGGGGGAAATGAGCAGTTCTTC. It is translated as CASSSGGTGGNEQFF. The rearrangement uses TRBV5-1 and TRBJ2-1; TRBD1 agrees at 11 bases. With V trimmed by 3 bases and J by 7 bases, 6 bases remained unmatched. CDR3 length: 15 amino acids. CDR1 SGHRS and CDR2 YFSETQ come from the germline V gene. The variable domain in full, completed from reference TRBV5-1 and TRBJ2-1, reads KAGVTQTPRYLIKTRGQQVTLSCSPISGHRSVSWYQQTPGQGLQFLFEYFSETQRNKGNFPGRFSGRQFSNSRSEMNVSTLELGDSALYLCASSSGGTGGNEQFFGPGTRLTVL.

There are many counts of this clonotype. CDR3 loop: CASRTPVTSTEQYF. The CDR3 bases are TGTGCCAGCAGAACCCCCGTGACCTCTACAGAGCAGTACTTC. The chain employs TRBV28 and TRBJ2-7; unclear D gene. V was cut by 6 bases and J by 7 bases, with 19 bases left in between. Germline loops: CDR1 MDHEN, CDR2 SYDVKM. The CDR3 extends over 14 amino acids.

A word on this clonotype: Germline and junction disagree at one end, which may indicate a read error. V gene TRBV4-1 combines with J gene TRBJ2-7, with D unresolved. CDR3 length: 14 amino acids. Germline CDR1 is MGHRA and CDR2 is YSYEKL. The CDR3 here is CASSQVGKVYDQYF. In DNA, the CDR3 is TGCGCCAGCAGCCAAGTTGGGAAGGTCTACGACCAGTACTTT.

This clonotype was counted ten times or more. The genes are TRBV21-1 and TRBJ2-7; TRBD1 is taken as the D call from the table, unchecked against the DNA. TRBV21-1 is marked as a pseudogene. The length of the CDR3 is 20 residues. The CDR3 sequence is CASSKAAGRGHPSISYEQYF. In nucleotides, the CDR3 is TGTGCCAGCAGCAAAGCCGCTGGCAGGGGGCACCCTTCGATATCCTACGAGCAGTACTTC.

Many counts were recorded for this clonotype. DNA for the CDR3: TGTGCCAGCAGTCTCCCGGACGGGTACAATGAGCAGTTCTTC. As protein: CASSLPDGYNEQFF. The rearrangement uses TRBV28 and TRBJ2-1; no clear D gene. Germline V CDR1 and CDR2: MDHEN, SYDVKM. This CDR3 has 14 residues. Trimming cost V 5 bases and J 4 bases, with 12 bases left between them.

This clonotype was seen repeatedly, ten times or more. The gene calls are TRBV12-3 or TRBV12-4 and TRBJ2-1; 7 bases fit TRBD2. V lost 2 bases to trimming and J lost 10 bases; unmatched junction nucleotides: 8. The CDR3 loop spans 14 amino acids. The CDR3 DNA sequence: TGTGCCAGCAGTTTACTAGCGGAACGGGGGGAGCAGTTCTTC. Translating it yields CASSLLAERGEQFF.

Ten or more counts support this clonotype. The rearrangement uses TRBV27 and TRBJ2-7; D not resolved. V was trimmed by 2 bases and J by 2 bases, leaving 13 bases between them. CDR3 length equals 15 residues. Germline V CDR1 and CDR2: MNHEY, SMNVEV (reference sequence). The CDR3 nucleotides are TGTGCCAGCAGTTTAGGGTCTGGGAATACCTACGAGCAGTACTTC. Encoded protein: CASSLGSGNTYEQYF.